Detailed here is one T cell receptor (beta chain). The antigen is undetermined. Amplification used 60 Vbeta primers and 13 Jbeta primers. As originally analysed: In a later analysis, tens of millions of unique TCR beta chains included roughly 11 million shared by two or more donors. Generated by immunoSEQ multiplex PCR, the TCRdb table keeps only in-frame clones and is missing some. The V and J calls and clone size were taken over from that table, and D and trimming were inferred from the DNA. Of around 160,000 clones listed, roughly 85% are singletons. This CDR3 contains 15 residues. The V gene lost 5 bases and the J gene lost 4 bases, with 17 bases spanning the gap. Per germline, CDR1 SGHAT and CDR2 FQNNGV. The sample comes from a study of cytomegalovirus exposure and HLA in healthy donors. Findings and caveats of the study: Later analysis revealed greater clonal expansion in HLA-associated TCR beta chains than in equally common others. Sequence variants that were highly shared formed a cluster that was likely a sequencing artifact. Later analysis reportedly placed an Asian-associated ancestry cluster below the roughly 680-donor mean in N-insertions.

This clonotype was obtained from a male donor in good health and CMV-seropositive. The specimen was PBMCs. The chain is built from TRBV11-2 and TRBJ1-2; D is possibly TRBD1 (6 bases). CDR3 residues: CASSPGTRSSYGYTF. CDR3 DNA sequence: TGTGCCAGCAGCCCCGGGACACGATCGAGCTATGGCTACACCTTC.